Listed below are T cell receptor beta chains from one sample, sequenced in a study of shared clonotypes between healthy human individuals. TCRdb keeps only in-frame clones here, not all; method: immunoSEQ multiplex PCR. The sample records approximately 2,000,000 clones, about 90% being singletons. The sample was naive CD4+ T cells from PBMCs. Receptors were obtained from a man aged 18 to 30 in good health. Some clones in this sample may be carry-over from other donors' samples. The CDR3 runs from the conserved cysteine through the conserved F or W. D genes are given only for firm matches. A clone size is listed for some rows: how often the clone was seen (once, few, many), or a class if it is expanded.

d_gene: .
j_gene: TRBJ1-3
v_gene: TRBV15
abundance: .
CDR3nt: TGTGCCACCAGCCCGCGAGGAAACACCATATATTTT
CDR3aa: CATSPRGNTIYF

d_gene: .
j_gene: TRBJ2-2
v_gene: TRBV6-5
abundance: few
CDR3nt: TGTGCCAGCAGTTCCCCCCGCACCGGGGAGCTGTTTTTT
CDR3aa: CASSSPRTGELFF

d_gene: .
j_gene: TRBJ2-7
v_gene: TRBV7-2
abundance: .
CDR3nt: TGTGCCAGCAGCCCTGCCAGGGCGCTCACCTACGAGCAGTACTTC
CDR3aa: CASSPARALTYEQYF

d_gene: .
j_gene: TRBJ2-7
v_gene: TRBV6-5
abundance: once
CDR3nt: TGTGCCAGCCGGGGCATCGGACAGACCTACGAGCAGTACTTC
CDR3aa: CASRGIGQTYEQYF

d_gene: .
j_gene: TRBJ2-3
v_gene: TRBV18
abundance: .
CDR3nt: TGTGCCAGCTCACCACCGGAGACTAGAGATACGCAGTATTTT
CDR3aa: CASSPPETRDTQYF

d_gene: TRBD2
j_gene: TRBJ2-4
v_gene: TRBV28
abundance: .
CDR3nt: TGTGCCAGCAGTTACTTAGCGGGAGTAAACATTCAGTACTTC
CDR3aa: CASSYLAGVNIQYF

d_gene: .
j_gene: TRBJ2-1
v_gene: TRBV28
abundance: .
CDR3nt: TGTGCCAGCAGTAAAGGGCAGGGCTACAATGAGCAGTTCTTC
CDR3aa: CASSKGQGYNEQFF

d_gene: TRBD1
j_gene: TRBJ1-2
v_gene: TRBV5-1
abundance: .
CDR3nt: TGCGCCAGCAGCTTGGGACAGGGGTTGAATGGCTACACCTTC
CDR3aa: CASSLGQGLNGYTF

d_gene: TRBD1
j_gene: TRBJ1-5
v_gene: TRBV7-8
abundance: .
CDR3nt: TGTGCCAGCAGCGACAGGGGGATAGACCGGCCCCAGCATTTT
CDR3aa: CASSDRGIDRPQHF

d_gene: .
j_gene: TRBJ2-1
v_gene: TRBV18
abundance: .
CDR3nt: TGTGCCAGCTCACGACACAGGGACCCCGACAATGAGCAGTTCTTC
CDR3aa: CASSRHRDPDNEQFF

d_gene: TRBD1
j_gene: TRBJ1-2
v_gene: TRBV28
abundance: .
CDR3nt: TGTGCCAGCACCGTGGCGGGAGACAGGGTGGCCTTC
CDR3aa: CASTVAGDRVAF

d_gene: TRBD1
j_gene: TRBJ2-7
v_gene: TRBV5-1
abundance: .
CDR3nt: TGCGCCAGCAGCCCTGGACAGGGGGCTAAATACGAGCAGTACTTC
CDR3aa: CASSPGQGAKYEQYF

d_gene: TRBD1
j_gene: TRBJ2-5
v_gene: TRBV30
abundance: .
CDR3nt: TGTGCCTGGAGTTCGGGACAGGGGCCTAAAGAGACCCAGTACTTC
CDR3aa: CAWSSGQGPKETQYF

d_gene: .
j_gene: TRBJ2-5
v_gene: TRBV2
abundance: .
CDR3nt: TGTGCCAGCAGCATGAAAGAGACCCAGTACTTC
CDR3aa: CASSMKETQYF

d_gene: TRBD2
j_gene: TRBJ2-2
v_gene: TRBV5-1
abundance: .
CDR3nt: TGCGCCAGCAGCCAAACTAGCGGGACGAACACCGGGGAGCTGTTTTTT
CDR3aa: CASSQTSGTNTGELFF

d_gene: .
j_gene: TRBJ1-2
v_gene: TRBV19
abundance: .
CDR3nt: TGTGCCAGTTACAGCTTCCCTTATGGCTACACCTTC
CDR3aa: CASYSFPYGYTF

d_gene: .
j_gene: TRBJ1-1
v_gene: TRBV4-1
abundance: .
CDR3nt: TGCGCCAGCAGCTCAATATTTAGTGCTTTCTTT
CDR3aa: CASSSIFSAFF

d_gene: .
j_gene: TRBJ2-7
v_gene: TRBV7-6
abundance: few
CDR3nt: TGTGCCAGCAGCTTAGCGGCCAGTCCCTACGAGCAGTACTTC
CDR3aa: CASSLAASPYEQYF

d_gene: .
j_gene: TRBJ1-4
v_gene: TRBV6-6
abundance: .
CDR3nt: TGTGCCAGCAGTGACGACCAGCGCGGAAGCGAAAAACTGTTTTTT
CDR3aa: CASSDDQRGSEKLFF

d_gene: TRBD2
j_gene: TRBJ2-7
v_gene: TRBV11-2
abundance: .
CDR3nt: TGTGCCAGCAGCTTAGCATCGGGGGGTACCTACGAGCAGTACTTC
CDR3aa: CASSLASGGTYEQYF

d_gene: TRBD2
j_gene: TRBJ2-3
v_gene: TRBV5-4
abundance: .
CDR3nt: TGTGCCAGCAGCTGGGGGACTAGCGGGAGGGAAGATACGCAGTATTTT
CDR3aa: CASSWGTSGREDTQYF

d_gene: .
j_gene: TRBJ1-5
v_gene: TRBV28
abundance: .
CDR3nt: TGTGCCAGCAGTTCCACCGGGACGTATAATCAGCCCCAGCATTTT
CDR3aa: CASSSTGTYNQPQHF

d_gene: .
j_gene: TRBJ2-7
v_gene: TRBV9
abundance: .
CDR3nt: TGTGCCAGCAGCGTGGGGGAGGCTGCGATCTACGAGCAGTACTTC
CDR3aa: CASSVGEAAIYEQYF

d_gene: .
j_gene: TRBJ2-5
v_gene: TRBV20-1
abundance: .
CDR3nt: TGCAGTGCTAGTCCCTGGTCCCAGTACTTC
CDR3aa: CSASPWSQYF

d_gene: .
j_gene: TRBJ1-5
v_gene: TRBV9
abundance: .
CDR3nt: TGTGCCAGCAGCCTAGACAGTAATAGCAATCAGCCCCAGCATTTT
CDR3aa: CASSLDSNSNQPQHF

d_gene: .
j_gene: TRBJ2-3
v_gene: TRBV29-1
abundance: .
CDR3nt: TGCAGCGTTGAGCCCCGAGAGCTTAGAACAGATACGCAGTATTTT
CDR3aa: CSVEPRELRTDTQYF

d_gene: .
j_gene: TRBJ2-5
v_gene: TRBV6-5
abundance: .
CDR3nt: TGTGCCAGCAGTTACTCGAACCCGGGACAAGAGACCCAGTACTTC
CDR3aa: CASSYSNPGQETQYF

d_gene: .
j_gene: TRBJ2-1
v_gene: TRBV19
abundance: .
CDR3nt: TGTGCCAGTAGTATTAGAGGGAGCGATGAGCAGTTCTTC
CDR3aa: CASSIRGSDEQFF

d_gene: .
j_gene: TRBJ1-1
v_gene: TRBV5-4
abundance: .
CDR3nt: TGTGCCAGCAGCGGGCTAAACACTGAAGCTTTCTTT
CDR3aa: CASSGLNTEAFF

d_gene: TRBD1
j_gene: TRBJ2-3
v_gene: TRBV5-6
abundance: .
CDR3nt: TGTGCCAGCAGCTTTTTCGGGACAGGGAATACAGATACGCAGTATTTT
CDR3aa: CASSFFGTGNTDTQYF

d_gene: TRBD2
j_gene: TRBJ2-4
v_gene: TRBV28
abundance: .
CDR3nt: TGTGCCAGCAGTTTACCGCTCACTAGCGGGAGAGCCAAAAACATTCAGTACTTC
CDR3aa: CASSLPLTSGRAKNIQYF

d_gene: .
j_gene: TRBJ2-3
v_gene: TRBV9
abundance: .
CDR3nt: TGTGCCAGCAGCGTAGCTACGGGGATCATAATGACAGATACGCAGTATTTT
CDR3aa: CASSVATGIIMTDTQYF

d_gene: .
j_gene: TRBJ2-1
v_gene: TRBV4-2
abundance: .
CDR3nt: TGTGCCAGCAGCCCCGGGCGCATAAGCTCCTACAATGAGCAGTTCTTC
CDR3aa: CASSPGRISSYNEQFF

d_gene: .
j_gene: TRBJ1-1
v_gene: TRBV28
abundance: .
CDR3nt: TGTGCCAGCAGCTCAGGGTTAGCCACTGAAGCTTTCTTT
CDR3aa: CASSSGLATEAFF

d_gene: TRBD2
j_gene: TRBJ2-2
v_gene: TRBV18
abundance: once
CDR3nt: TGTGCCAGCTCAGTCCAGCGGGATATCACCGGGGAGCTGTTTTTT
CDR3aa: CASSVQRDITGELFF

d_gene: TRBD2
j_gene: TRBJ2-7
v_gene: TRBV9
abundance: .
CDR3nt: TGTGCCAGCAGCGTAGCGGGAGGCTACTCCTACGAGCAGTACTTC
CDR3aa: CASSVAGGYSYEQYF

d_gene: .
j_gene: TRBJ1-1
v_gene: TRBV28
abundance: .
CDR3nt: TGTGCCAGCAAGACGGGGGGGCGCCAGAACACTGAAGCTTTCTTT
CDR3aa: CASKTGGRQNTEAFF

d_gene: TRBD1
j_gene: TRBJ1-3
v_gene: TRBV6-5
abundance: .
CDR3nt: TGTGCCAGCACCCCGAGGGACAGGGGGCTGGACACCATATATTTT
CDR3aa: CASTPRDRGLDTIYF

d_gene: .
j_gene: TRBJ2-1
v_gene: TRBV10-3
abundance: .
CDR3nt: TGTGCCATCAGTGAGTCTATGAATGAGCAGTTCTTC
CDR3aa: CAISESMNEQFF

d_gene: .
j_gene: TRBJ2-7
v_gene: TRBV5-1
abundance: .
CDR3nt: TGCGCCAGCAGCAATCAGGGTGGGCAGTACGAGCAGTACTTC
CDR3aa: CASSNQGGQYEQYF

d_gene: .
j_gene: TRBJ1-5
v_gene: TRBV5-4
abundance: few
CDR3nt: TGTGCCAGCAGCTTGGGTGGATTTAGCAATCAGCCCCAGCATTTT
CDR3aa: CASSLGGFSNQPQHF